Listed here is a single T cell receptor (beta chain). Its antigen remains unknown. The sample belongs to a study of cytomegalovirus exposure and HLA in healthy donors. A 120-subject validation cohort, separate from the approximately 690-subject first cohort, supplied the donors. Findings of the study overall: While the bulk of TCR sequences proved rare, some public TCRs turned up in many donors. Diagnosis of cytomegalovirus status made by the classifier reportedly showed high specificity and sensitivity. It was 150 to 200 TCR beta chains that were listed as cytomegalovirus-associated.

After removal of 7 bases from V and 5 bases from J, the junction contained 9 bases not matched to a gene. The CDR3 is 14 amino acids. Germline V gives CDR1 SEHNR, CDR2 FQNEAQ (reference sequence). The data were produced by immunoSEQ multiplex PCR, yet TCRdb's version contains in-frame clones alone and is incomplete. The sample consists of about 360,000 clones, about nine tenths of them appearing once. The sequencing sample was made of PBMCs. The source of this sequence is a woman aged 18-29 years in good health and CMV-seronegative. V usage is TRBV7-9 and J usage is TRBJ2-5; 8 nucleotides line up with TRBD1. CDR3 coding DNA: TGTGCCAGCACCCTGACAGGGGCCGGGGAGACCCAGTACTTC. This codes for CASTLTGAGETQYF. Full variable domain (rest looked up from reference TRBV7-9 and TRBJ2-5): DTGVSQNPRHKITKRGQNVTFRCDPISEHNRLYWYRQTLGQGPEFLTYFQNEAQLEKSRLLSDRFSAERPKGSFSTLEIQRTEQGDSAMYLCASTLTGAGETQYFGPGTRLLVL.